This T cell receptor beta chain came from a study of human T cells and chemical hapten exposure. The CDR3 covers 12 residues. CDR1 and CDR2 from the germline V gene are SQVTM and ANQGSEA. Trimming stripped 5 bases from V and 4 bases from J, with 10 bases between. In its sample, this clonotype was seen many times. Its antigen remains unidentified. In the library, unique molecular identifiers were attached to individual cDNA molecules. Authors' processing steps: Between about 23,224 and 700,000 TCRs appeared in each sample, and the median stood at about 100,000. In TCRdb, the RACE reads were re-called with MiXCR into one record per CDR3 protein. The V and J calls here are based on TCRdb, not the publication. This table has 150,000 to 200,000 distinct CDR3 sequences, about 14% appearing once. Study observations and caveats: It was expanded TCRs that formed significantly more large CDR3 similarity clusters than controls did.

The sample's time point: patch test 1, 2 weeks after DPC sensitization. Indicated treatment: therapeutic diphenylcyclopropenone sensitization with weekly scalp DPC. Every donor had alopecia and was 18 to 70 years old; all were suitable for DPC. Material: whole blood, obtained in connection with sensitization to the hapten diphenylcyclopropenone (DPC). The V gene is TRBV29-1, the J gene TRBJ2-3, with no clear D. This TCR was sampled from a woman in her 30s with alopecia areata. Some clones in this sample may be carry-over from other donors' samples. CDR3 in amino acids: CSVRPNPDTQYF. CDR3 bases: TGCAGCGTTAGGCCTAATCCAGATACGCAGTATTTT.